The sequence of this T cell receptor beta chain was determined in a study of control samples from healthy donors and cancer patients. The protocol was immunoSEQ multiplex PCR, while the TCRdb copy is restricted to in-frame clones and leaves out a portion. The data contain approximately 70,000 clones, 84% of them singletons. In its sample, this clone was seen once. The sequenced material came from blood. The TCR comes from a man between 45 and 60 years old in good health.

CDR3 sequence: CAASGQTIYNEQFF. In nucleotides, the CDR3 is TGTGCCGCTTCGGGACAAACTATTTACAATGAGCAGTTCTTC. This chain joins TRBV7-9 and TRBJ2-1, with a weak D call TRBD1 (6 bases). The length of the CDR3 is 14 residues. In germline, CDR1 is SEHNR, CDR2 FQNEAQ (reference sequence). The V end was cut by 11 bases, the J end by 4 bases, with 18 bases between.